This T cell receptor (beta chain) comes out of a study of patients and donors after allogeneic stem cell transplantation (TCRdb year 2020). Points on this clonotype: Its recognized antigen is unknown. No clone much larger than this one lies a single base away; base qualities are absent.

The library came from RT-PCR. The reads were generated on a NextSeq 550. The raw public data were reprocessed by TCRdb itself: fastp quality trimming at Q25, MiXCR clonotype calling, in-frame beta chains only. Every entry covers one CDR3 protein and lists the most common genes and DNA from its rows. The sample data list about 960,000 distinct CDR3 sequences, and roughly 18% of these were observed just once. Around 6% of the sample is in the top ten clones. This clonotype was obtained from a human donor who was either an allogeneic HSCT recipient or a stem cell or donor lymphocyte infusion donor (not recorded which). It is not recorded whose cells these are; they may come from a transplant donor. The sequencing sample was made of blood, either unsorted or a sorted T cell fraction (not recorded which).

The CDR3 amino acid sequence is: CAWSIRGWEQFF. The sequenced DNA is TGTGCCTGGAGTATAAGGGGATGGGAGCAGTTCTTC. This chain is built from TRBV30 and TRBJ2-1; TRBD1 is possibly the D segment (5 matching bases). Including cysteine and phenylalanine, the CDR3 has 12 amino acids. Of the read, only the CDR3 DNA is kept; its 36 bases are in frame from base 1. Deletion took 2 bases off V and 10 bases off J, with a span of 12 bases between the germline ends. CDR1 and CDR2 were assigned from the germline V gene (reference sequence) as GTSNPN and SVGIG. Supplemented by the reference TRBV30 and TRBJ2-1 proteins around the CDR3, the complete variable domain is SQTIHQWPATLVQPVGSPLSLECTVEGTSNPNLYWYRQAAGRGLQLLFYSVGIGQISSEVPQNLSASRPQDRQFILSSKKLLLSDSGFYLCAWSIRGWEQFFGPGTRLTVL.